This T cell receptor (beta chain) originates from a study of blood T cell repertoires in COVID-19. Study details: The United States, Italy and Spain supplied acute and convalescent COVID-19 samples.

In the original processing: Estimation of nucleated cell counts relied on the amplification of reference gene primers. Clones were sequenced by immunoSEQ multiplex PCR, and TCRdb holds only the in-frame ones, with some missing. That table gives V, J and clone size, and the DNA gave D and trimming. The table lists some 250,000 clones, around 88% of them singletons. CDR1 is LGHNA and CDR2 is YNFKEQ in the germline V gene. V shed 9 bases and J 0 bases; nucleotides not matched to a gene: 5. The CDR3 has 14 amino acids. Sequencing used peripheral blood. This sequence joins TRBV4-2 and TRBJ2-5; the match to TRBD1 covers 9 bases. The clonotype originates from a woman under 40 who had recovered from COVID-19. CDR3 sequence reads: CASTGTGNQETQYF. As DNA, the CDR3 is TGTGCCAGTACCGGGACAGGGAACCAAGAGACCCAGTACTTC.